Following are 24 T cell receptor beta chains from one sample sequenced in a study of blood T cell repertoires in COVID-19. Generated by immunoSEQ multiplex PCR, the TCRdb table keeps only in-frame clones and is missing some. The top ten hold roughly 61% of the sample, which has 20,000 to 25,000 clones, roughly 80% seen once. Input material: peripheral blood. The receptor set was obtained from a woman aged 80 or older with acute or convalescent COVID-19.

This clone was observed a few times. The chain joins TRBV9 to TRBJ1-4; TRBD1 agrees at 9 bases. Germline CDR1 reads SGDLS; CDR2 reads YYNGEE. The junction had 2 bases not matched to a gene; V was cut back by 4 bases and J by 4 bases. This CDR3 spans 14 amino acids. CDR3 residues: CASSLGQGNEKLFF. CDR3 in DNA: TGTGCCAGCAGCTTGGGACAGGGTAATGAAAAACTGTTTTTT.

The J gene is TRBJ1-2, the V gene TRBV19; 8 nucleotides agree with TRBD1. Germline V gene data show CDR1 as LNHDA and CDR2 as SQIVND (reference sequence). The V and J ends lost 3 bases and 4 bases, in that order; junction bases with no gene match: 10. CDR3 length: 16 amino acids. Here the CDR3 DNA reads TGTGCCAGTAGTATCGGCGGACAGGGATTCATCTATGGCTACACCTTC. Translation gives CASSIGGQGFIYGYTF.

This chain links TRBV30 with TRBJ1-2, with D possibly being TRBD1 (5 bases). This CDR3 has 13 residues. CDR1 and CDR2 (germline): GTSNPN, SVGIG (reference sequence). V lost 1 base and J 2 bases, leaving 8 bases between the germline ends. CDR3: CAWSGSGNYGYTF. The CDR3 region has the DNA TGTGCCTGGAGTGGATCAGGGAACTATGGCTACACCTTC.

CDR3 region: CASSEIYGEQYF. CDR3 in DNA: TGTGCCAGCAGTGAAATCTACGGCGAGCAGTACTTC. V and J are TRBV6-1 and TRBJ2-7, with unresolved D. Deletions cut 2 bases from V and 6 bases from J, with 8 bases between. CDR1 and CDR2 from the germline V gene are MNHNS and SASEGT. This CDR3 has 12 amino acids.

With respect to this clone: Being one base from a much bigger clone, this may be a read error. The identical CDR3 is also encoded by other nucleotide sequences in the sample. The V and J genes are TRBV30 and TRBJ1-5, with 11 bases that match TRBD1. J was trimmed by 4 bases and V by 2 bases; bases with no gene match: 10. In germline, CDR1 is GTSNPN, CDR2 SVGIG (reference sequence). The CDR3 runs to 17 residues. The CDR3 loop reads CAWSRGTGGYSNQPQHF. CDR3 sequence (DNA): TGTGCCTGGAGTCGGGGGACAGGGGGATATAGTAATCAGCCCCAGCATTTT.

The V gene is TRBV15, the J gene TRBJ1-4; maybe TRBD1 (6 bases). This CDR3 contains 16 residues. V was trimmed by 1 base and J by 7 bases, leaving 16 bases between them. Germline V CDR1 and CDR2: LNHNV, YYDKDF (reference sequence). The CDR3 DNA reads TGTGCCACCAGCAGAGGAGCAGGGGAGGGTGGTGAAAAACTGTTTTTT. This sequence encodes CATSRGAGEGGEKLFF.

The chain combines TRBV27 with TRBJ2-7, with 9 bases matching TRBD1. The CDR3 extends over 14 amino acids. V dropped 7 bases and J dropped 6; count of bases not matched to a gene: 10. The germline V gene has CDR1 MNHEY and CDR2 SMNVEV (reference sequence). This CDR3 is CASNPGQGGREQYF. Here the CDR3 DNA reads TGTGCCAGCAACCCGGGACAGGGAGGGCGCGAGCAGTACTTC.

This rearrangement joins TRBV30 to TRBJ1-2; tentative D call: TRBD1 (6 bases). Deletions cut 2 bases from V and 7 bases from J, with 23 bases between. CDR1 and CDR2 from the germline V gene are GTSNPN and SVGIG (reference sequence). CDR3 length: 16 residues. CDR3 protein: CAWSTTGTPRGGGYTF. CDR3 bases: TGTGCCTGGAGTACGACCGGGACACCGCGGGGGGGTGGCTACACCTTC.

This chain connects TRBV5-6 to TRBJ1-6, with a weak D call TRBD1 (6 bases). CDR3 length: 16 amino acids. Trimming took 0 bases from V and 6 from J, leaving 13 bases between them. CDR1 is SGHDT and CDR2 is YYEEEE in the germline V gene. The CDR3 DNA reads TGTGCCAGCAGCTTGGTGGCAGGGGCGTTTAATTCACCCCTCCACTTT. Its protein product is CASSLVAGAFNSPLHF.

This clone has a single count. The CDR3 DNA reads as TGTGCCAGCAGCTTAGATATGGCGGCGGAAGCTTTCTTT. This gives the protein CASSLDMAAEAFF. The chain joins TRBV11-2 to TRBJ1-1; D unclear. Trimming removed 0 bases at V and 8 bases at J, with 10 bases between. CDR3 length: 13 residues. Germline CDR1 reads SGHAT; CDR2 reads FQNNGV.

The rearrangement links TRBV5-1 to TRBJ1-4; D might be TRBD1 (5 bases). Germline V gene data show CDR1 as SGHRS and CDR2 as YFSETQ. There are 14 residues in the CDR3. V lost 0 bases and J 5 bases, leaving 8 bases between the germline ends. DNA for the CDR3: TGCGCCAGCAGCTTGGCAGGGAGGAATGAAAAACTGTTTTTT. Translation gives CASSLAGRNEKLFF.

V is TRBV4-2 and J is TRBJ2-3; 12 bases line up with TRBD2. This CDR3 comprises 18 residues. V shed 0 bases and J 3 bases; nucleotides not matched to a gene: 7. Germline V gene sequence: CDR1 LGHNA, CDR2 YNFKEQ. The CDR3 DNA sequence: TGTGCCAGCAGCCAAGAACGACTAGCGGGAGTTGGGACAGATACGCAGTATTTT. Translated, it gives CASSQERLAGVGTDTQYF.

This clone was recorded only once. The V gene is TRBV4-2, the J gene TRBJ1-4, with D tentatively TRBD1 (6 bases). Per germline, CDR1 LGHNA and CDR2 YNFKEQ. Trimming shortened V by 1 base and J by 7 bases, and 10 bases separated the two germline ends. This CDR3 is built from 14 residues. CDR3 protein: CASSQGGRGEKLFF. CDR3 sequence (DNA): TGTGCCAGCAGCCAAGGGGGGCGCGGTGAAAAACTGTTTTTT.

This clone was observed a few times. The CDR3 region is CASSLETDSNQPQHF. DNA for the CDR3: TGTGCCAGCAGCTTAGAGACAGATAGCAATCAGCCCCAGCATTTT. The chain is built from TRBV7-2 and TRBJ1-5; tentative D call: TRBD1 (5 bases). The length of the CDR3 is 15 residues. The ends were cut back, 1 base at V and 0 bases at J, with 7 bases in the middle. CDR1 SGHTA and CDR2 FQGNSA come from the germline V gene.

The V call is TRBV11-2, the J call TRBJ2-1; the match to TRBD2 covers 10 bases. The CDR3 has 16 residues. J gave up 7 bases and V 5 bases, and 11 bases lay outside the gene matches. CDR1 SGHAT and CDR2 FQNNGV come from the germline V gene. CDR3 loop: CASSPNGAGGLNEQFF. The CDR3 region has the DNA TGTGCCAGCAGCCCAAACGGAGCGGGGGGGCTTAATGAGCAGTTCTTC.

The chain links TRBV2 to TRBJ2-5; 7 bases are a match to TRBD2. There are 15 residues in the CDR3. Germline V gene lookup returns CDR1 SNHLY and CDR2 FYNNEI. J gave up 5 bases and V 5 bases, and 11 bases lay outside the gene matches. The CDR3 DNA sequence: TGTGCCAGCAGTAACCGACTAGCACTCAGGGAGACCCAGTACTTC. Amino acids: CASSNRLALRETQYF. The complete variable domain, with remaining parts taken from reference TRBV2 and TRBJ2-5, reads EPEVTQTPSHQVTQMGQEVILRCVPISNHLYFYWYRQILGQKVEFLVSFYNNEISEKSEIFDDQFSVERPDGSNFTLKIRSTKLEDSAMYFCASSNRLALRETQYFGPGTRLLVL.

This rearrangement joins TRBV9 to TRBJ1-1, with 7 bases lining up with TRBD1. The V gene's germline CDR1 is SGDLS and CDR2 YYNGEE. The ends lost 3 bases at V and 0 bases at J; junction bases unmatched: 8. The CDR3 is 16 amino acids. Written as DNA, the CDR3 is TGTGCCAGCAGCGCCCCACAGGGGATCATGAACACTGAAGCTTTCTTT. Protein product: CASSAPQGIMNTEAFF.

The chain links TRBV30 to TRBJ2-1; 11 bases are shared with TRBD1. The CDR3 length is 14 residues. The germline V gene encodes CDR1 GTSNPN and CDR2 SVGIG (reference sequence). The V gene end was trimmed by 3 bases and the J gene end by 4 bases; junction bases not matched to a gene: 2. The CDR3 bases are TGTGCCTGGAGGGACAGGGGGCTTTACAATGAGCAGTTCTTC. It yields the protein CAWRDRGLYNEQFF.

The table lists this clone with a count of one. This rearrangement joins TRBV13 to TRBJ2-7; 7 bases match TRBD2. Germline V lookup: CDR1 PRHDT, CDR2 FYEKMQ (reference sequence). The CDR3 runs to 14 residues. V gave up 4 bases and J gave up 2 bases; unmatched junction bases: 5. The CDR3 region has the DNA TGTGCCAGCAGCTCGTCTAGCGGTACCTACGAGCAGTACTTC. Translation gives CASSSSSGTYEQYF.

The chain recombines TRBV5-4 with TRBJ1-1; D possibly corresponds to TRBD1 (5 bases). This CDR3 region has 13 residues. CDR1 and CDR2 from the germline V gene are SGHNT and YYREEE (reference sequence). The V end was cut by 2 bases, the J end by 11 bases, with 16 bases between. The CDR3 DNA sequence: TGTGCCAGCAGCTTACCCGATCAGGGTCAGGCTTTCTTT. Its protein is CASSLPDQGQAFF.

This clone appeared once. The V call is TRBV5-1, the J call TRBJ2-7, with D hard to call. This CDR3 has 14 amino acids. CDR1 is SGHRS, CDR2 YFSETQ, per germline. With 4 bases removed from V and 7 bases from J, the gap between germline ends came to 18 bases. The CDR3 DNA is TGCGCCAGCAGCCTATTTGGAGATGCCTGGGAGCAGTACTTC. Protein sequence: CASSLFGDAWEQYF.

V gene TRBV7-9 combines with J gene TRBJ2-5; tentatively, D is TRBD2 (5 bases). The CDR3 sequence is 14 residues long. Trimming pared 0 bases from V and 4 bases from J, leaving 9 bases between. Germline V lookup: CDR1 SEHNR, CDR2 FQNEAQ (reference sequence). CDR3 DNA: TGTGCCAGCAGCTTAGCGGAAGAGGGAGAGACCCAGTACTTC. Its translation: CASSLAEEGETQYF.

The V gene is TRBV15, the J gene TRBJ2-5, with D possibly being TRBD1 (5 bases). The germline V and J ends were trimmed by 1 base and 3 bases, with 9 bases remaining between them. CDR3 size: 14 residues. Germline-derived CDR1 and CDR2 are LNHNV and YYDKDF (reference sequence). The CDR3 coding sequence is TGTGCCACCAGCAGAGGGACAAGCGAAGAGACCCAGTACTTC. Protein: CATSRGTSEETQYF.

The chain employs TRBV29-1 and TRBJ1-2; 8 nucleotides align to TRBD1. V lost 6 bases, J lost 3 bases, and 3 bases stayed unmatched. Germline CDR1 reads SQVTM; CDR2 reads ANQGSEA. The CDR3 is 12 amino acids. This chain's CDR3 is CSVGQGDYGYTF. CDR3 DNA: TGCAGCGTAGGACAGGGAGACTATGGCTACACCTTC.